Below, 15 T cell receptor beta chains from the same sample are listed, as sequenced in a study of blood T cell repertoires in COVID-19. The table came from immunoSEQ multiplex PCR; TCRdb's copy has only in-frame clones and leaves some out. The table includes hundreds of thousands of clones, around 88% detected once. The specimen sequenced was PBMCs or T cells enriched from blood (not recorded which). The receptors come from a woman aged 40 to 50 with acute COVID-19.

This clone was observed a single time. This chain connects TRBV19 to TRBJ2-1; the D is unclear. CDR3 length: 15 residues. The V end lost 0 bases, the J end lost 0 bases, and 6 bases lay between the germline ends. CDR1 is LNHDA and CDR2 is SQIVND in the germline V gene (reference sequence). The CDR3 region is CASSIERSSYNEQFF. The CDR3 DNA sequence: TGTGCCAGTAGTATAGAGCGGAGCTCCTACAATGAGCAGTTCTTC.

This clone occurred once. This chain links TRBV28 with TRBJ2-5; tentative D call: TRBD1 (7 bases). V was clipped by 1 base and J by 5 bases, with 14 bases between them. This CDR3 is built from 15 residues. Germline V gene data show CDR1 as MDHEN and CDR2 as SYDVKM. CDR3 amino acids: CASSLYGGGRETQYF. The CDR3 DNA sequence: TGTGCCAGCAGTTTATATGGAGGGGGCAGGGAGACCCAGTACTTC.

CDR3 sequence reads: CAISGTSGSSGTDTQYF. CDR3 in DNA: TGTGCCATCAGTGGGACTAGCGGGAGTAGTGGCACAGATACGCAGTATTTT. This rearrangement joins TRBV10-3 to TRBJ2-3; 13 positions agree with TRBD2. Germline loops: CDR1 ENHRY, CDR2 SYGVKD. The junction had 5 bases not matched to a gene; V was cut back by 4 bases and J by 1 base. There are 17 residues in the CDR3.

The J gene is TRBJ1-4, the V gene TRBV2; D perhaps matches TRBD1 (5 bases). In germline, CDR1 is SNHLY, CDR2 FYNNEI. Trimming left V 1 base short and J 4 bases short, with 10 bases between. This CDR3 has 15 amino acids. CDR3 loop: CASSEGGRSNEKLFF. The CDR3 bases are TGTGCCAGCAGTGAAGGGGGCAGGAGTAATGAAAAACTGTTTTTT.

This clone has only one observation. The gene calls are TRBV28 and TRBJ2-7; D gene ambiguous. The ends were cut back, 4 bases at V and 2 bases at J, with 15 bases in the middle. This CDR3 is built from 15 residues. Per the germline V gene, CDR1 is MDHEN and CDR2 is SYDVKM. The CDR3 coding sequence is TGTGCCAGCAGTTCTCGGCGGATAGCTACCTACGAGCAGTACTTC. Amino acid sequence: CASSSRRIATYEQYF.

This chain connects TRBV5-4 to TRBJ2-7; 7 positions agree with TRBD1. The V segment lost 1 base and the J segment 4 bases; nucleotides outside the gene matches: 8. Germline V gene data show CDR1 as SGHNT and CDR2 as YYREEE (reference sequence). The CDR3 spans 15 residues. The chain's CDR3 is CASSLNRGGIYEQYF. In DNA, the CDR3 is TGTGCCAGCAGCTTGAACAGGGGTGGGATTTACGAGCAGTACTTC.

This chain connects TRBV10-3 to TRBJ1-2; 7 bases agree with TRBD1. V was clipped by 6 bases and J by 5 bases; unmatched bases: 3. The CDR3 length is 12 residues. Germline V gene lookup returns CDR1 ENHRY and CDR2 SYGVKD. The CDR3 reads CAISGTAYGYTF. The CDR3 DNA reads TGTGCCATCAGCGGGACAGCATATGGCTACACCTTC.

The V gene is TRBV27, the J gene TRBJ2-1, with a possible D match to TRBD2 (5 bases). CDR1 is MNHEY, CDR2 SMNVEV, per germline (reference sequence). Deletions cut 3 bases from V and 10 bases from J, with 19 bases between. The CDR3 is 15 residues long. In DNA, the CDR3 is TGTGCCAGCAGTTTTATATCGTCTGGGCGAGGGGAGCAGTTCTTC. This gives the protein CASSFISSGRGEQFF.

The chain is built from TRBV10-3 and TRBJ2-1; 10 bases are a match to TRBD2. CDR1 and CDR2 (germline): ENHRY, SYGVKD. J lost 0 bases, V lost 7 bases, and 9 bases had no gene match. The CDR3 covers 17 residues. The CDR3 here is CAIKQRAGGSSYNEQFF. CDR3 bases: TGTGCCATCAAACAGCGAGCGGGAGGGAGCTCCTACAATGAGCAGTTCTTC.

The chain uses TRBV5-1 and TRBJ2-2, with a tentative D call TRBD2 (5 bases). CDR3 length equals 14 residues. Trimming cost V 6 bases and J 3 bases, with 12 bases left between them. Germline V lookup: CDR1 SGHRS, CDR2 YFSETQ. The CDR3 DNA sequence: TGCGCCAGCATACGGGGTGGAGACACCGGGGAGCTGTTTTTT. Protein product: CASIRGGDTGELFF.

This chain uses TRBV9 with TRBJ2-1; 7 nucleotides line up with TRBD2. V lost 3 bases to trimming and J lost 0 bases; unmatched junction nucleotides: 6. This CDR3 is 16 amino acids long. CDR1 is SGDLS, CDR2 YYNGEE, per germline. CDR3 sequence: CASSGYGGSSYNEQFF. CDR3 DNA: TGTGCCAGCAGCGGCTACGGGGGGAGCTCCTACAATGAGCAGTTCTTC. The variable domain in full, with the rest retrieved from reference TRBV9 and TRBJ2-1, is DSGVTQTPKHLITATGQRVTLRCSPRSGDLSVYWYQQSLDQGLQFLIQYYNGEERAKGNILERFSAQQFPDLHSELNLSSLELGDSALYFCASSGYGGSSYNEQFFGPGTRLTVL.

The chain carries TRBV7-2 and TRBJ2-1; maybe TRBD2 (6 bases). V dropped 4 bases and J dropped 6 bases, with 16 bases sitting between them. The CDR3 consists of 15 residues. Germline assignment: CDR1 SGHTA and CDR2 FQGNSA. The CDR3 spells CASSSDHGRGNEQFF. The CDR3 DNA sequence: TGTGCCAGCAGCTCCGATCACGGGCGGGGCAATGAGCAGTTCTTC.

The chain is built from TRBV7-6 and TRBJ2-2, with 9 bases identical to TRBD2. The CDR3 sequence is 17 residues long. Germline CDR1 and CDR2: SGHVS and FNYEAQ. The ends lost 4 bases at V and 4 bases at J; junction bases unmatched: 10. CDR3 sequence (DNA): TGTGCCAGCAGCTCAATTATAGCGGGAGCGGGCACCGGGGAGCTGTTTTTT. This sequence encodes CASSSIIAGAGTGELFF. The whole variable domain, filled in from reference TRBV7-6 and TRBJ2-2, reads GAGVSQSPRYKVTKRGQDVALRCDPISGHVSLYWYRQALGQGPEFLTYFNYEAQQDKSGLPNDRFSAERPEGSISTLTIQRTEQRDSAMYRCASSSIIAGAGTGELFFGEGSRLTVL.

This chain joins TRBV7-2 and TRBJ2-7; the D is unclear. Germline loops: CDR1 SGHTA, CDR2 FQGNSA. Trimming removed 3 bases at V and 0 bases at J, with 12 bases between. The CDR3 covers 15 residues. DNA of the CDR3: TGTGCCAGCAGCTTCGGTGCGGCGAGCTCCTACGAGCAGTACGTC. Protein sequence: CASSFGAASSYEQYV.

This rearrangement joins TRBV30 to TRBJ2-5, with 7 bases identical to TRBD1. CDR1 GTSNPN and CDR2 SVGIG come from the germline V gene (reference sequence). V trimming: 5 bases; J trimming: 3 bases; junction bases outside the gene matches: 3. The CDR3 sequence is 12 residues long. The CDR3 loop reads CAWDRVKETQYF. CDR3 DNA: TGTGCCTGGGACAGGGTGAAAGAGACCCAGTACTTC. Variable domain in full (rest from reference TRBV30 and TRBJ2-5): SQTIHQWPATLVQPVGSPLSLECTVEGTSNPNLYWYRQAAGRGLQLLFYSVGIGQISSEVPQNLSASRPQDRQFILSSKKLLLSDSGFYLCAWDRVKETQYFGPGTRLLVL.